These 31 T cell receptor beta chains came from one sample sequenced in a study of tumor-infiltrating lymphocytes in localized non-small cell lung cancer. Clones were sequenced by immunoSEQ multiplex PCR, and TCRdb holds only the in-frame ones, with some missing. In the table there are 12,000 or so clones, around 79% of which are singletons. Sequenced: lung tumor tissue. These receptors all come from a human donor with non-small cell lung cancer.

The V gene is TRBV19, the J gene TRBJ1-2; 9 bases agree with TRBD1. V was pared by 6 bases and J by 8 bases, with 7 bases of the junction left unmatched. Germline CDR1 and CDR2: LNHDA and SQIVND (reference sequence). The CDR3 is made up of 13 amino acids. The chain's CDR3 is CASRNGQGRGYTF. In DNA, the CDR3 is TGTGCCAGTAGAAACGGACAGGGGCGAGGCTACACCTTC.

This clone was seen a few times. V is TRBV6-6 and J is TRBJ1-2; TRBD1 might be the D (6 bases). Germline V gene data show CDR1 as MNHNY and CDR2 as SVGAGI (reference sequence). V was shortened by 6 bases and J by 13 bases, with 24 bases between the two germline ends. There are 14 residues in the CDR3. The CDR3 DNA reads as TGTGCCAGCAGCTACGACGACGCTCGGGACACTCTCACCTTC. It is translated as CASSYDDARDTLTF.

The CDR3: CASSPIRTVSLGLNTEAFF. The CDR3 region has the DNA TGTGCCAGCTCACCGATTCGGACAGTGAGTTTGGGCTTGAACACTGAAGCTTTCTTT. The rearrangement joins TRBV18 to TRBJ1-1, with D possibly matching TRBD1 (6 bases). The V end lost 3 bases, the J end lost 0 bases, and 23 bases lay between the germline ends. Per the germline V gene, CDR1 is KGHSH and CDR2 is LQKENI. The CDR3 contains 19 residues. The whole variable domain, remainder taken from reference TRBV18 and TRBJ1-1, is NAGVMQNPRHLVRRRGQEARLRCSPMKGHSHVYWYRQLPEEGLKFMVYLQKENIIDESGMPKERFSAEFPKEGPSILRIQQVVRGDSAAYFCASSPIRTVSLGLNTEAFFGQGTRLTVV.

CDR3 sequence (DNA): TGCGCCAGCAGCCAAGAATGGCGGAGAACCGGGGAGCTGTTTTTT. Protein product: CASSQEWRRTGELFF. This sequence joins TRBV4-3 and TRBJ2-2, with D uncertain. Trimming removed 0 bases from V and 5 bases from J, with 10 bases in between. CDR1 and CDR2 (germline): LGHNA, YSLEER. The CDR3 is 15 residues long.

The chain is built from TRBV6-6 and TRBJ1-2, with TRBD1 identical over 9 bases. With 9 bases clipped from V and 8 bases from J, the junction kept 4 bases outside the gene matches. This CDR3 is built from 11 residues. The germline V gene has CDR1 MNHNY and CDR2 SVGAGI (reference sequence). The CDR3 nucleotides read TGTGCCAGTTCGACAGGGGGAGGCTACACCTTC. Protein product: CASSTGGGYTF.

The chain recombines TRBV5-5 with TRBJ2-7; D might be TRBD1 (6 bases). The CDR3 sequence is 12 residues long. Germline CDR1 is SGHKS and CDR2 is YYEKEE (reference sequence). The V end lost 7 bases, the J end lost 3 bases, and 11 bases lay between the germline ends. CDR3 nucleotides: TGTGCCAGCCGAGGACAGTTCTACGAGCAGTACTTC. Its protein product is CASRGQFYEQYF.

This sequence joins TRBV2 and TRBJ1-2; tentative D call: TRBD1 (6 bases). Trimming took 3 bases from V and 7 from J, leaving 18 bases between them. This CDR3 contains 15 residues. Germline V gene sequence: CDR1 SNHLY, CDR2 FYNNEI. The chain's CDR3 is CASSEAGVFLGGYTF. Here the CDR3 DNA reads TGTGCCAGCAGTGAGGCAGGGGTGTTTTTAGGTGGCTACACCTTC.

This chain uses TRBV5-6 with TRBJ1-1; D is possibly TRBD1 (5 bases). Germline V gene sequence: CDR1 SGHDT, CDR2 YYEEEE. The CDR3 is 13 residues long. Trimming pared 4 bases from V and 6 bases from J, leaving 13 bases between. For the CDR3, the DNA is TGTGCCAGCAGCCCGGGACCAGGGTCTGAAGCTTTCTTT. Translated: CASSPGPGSEAFF. The variable domain in full, with the rest retrieved from reference TRBV5-6 and TRBJ1-1, is DAGVTQSPTHLIKTRGQQVTLRCSPKSGHDTVSWYQQALGQGPQFIFQYYEEEERQRGNFPDRFSGHQFPNYSSELNVNALLLGDSALYLCASSPGPGSEAFFGQGTRLTVV.

This chain uses TRBV4-3 with TRBJ2-3; 12 bases align to TRBD2. The CDR3 has 16 residues. CDR1 LGHNA and CDR2 YSLEER come from the germline V gene. V was pared by 4 bases and J by 2 bases, with 4 bases of the junction left unmatched. For the CDR3, the DNA is TGCGCCAGCAGCCCCGGACTAGCGGGAACCACAGATACGCAGTATTTT. This encodes CASSPGLAGTTDTQYF.

This chain connects TRBV10-3 to TRBJ1-5; TRBD1 matches 8 bases. The CDR3 totals 15 residues. With V trimmed by 5 bases and J by 0 bases, 3 bases remained unmatched. From germline, CDR1 is ENHRY and CDR2 SYGVKD. This CDR3 is CAISRGQDSNQPQHF. The CDR3 DNA reads TGTGCCATCAGTCGGGGACAGGATAGCAATCAGCCCCAGCATTTT.

The CDR3 is CASSSHLGRREGEKLFF. DNA of the CDR3: TGTGCCAGCAGTTCCCACCTGGGGAGGAGGGAGGGTGAAAAACTGTTTTTT. V gene TRBV27 combines with J gene TRBJ1-4; D ambiguous. Germline lookup yields CDR1 MNHEY and CDR2 SMNVEV (reference sequence). CDR3 length: 17 residues. V gave up 4 bases and J gave up 7 bases, with 22 bases separating them.

The chain couples TRBV20-1 to TRBJ1-1; unclear D gene. The CDR3 contains 10 residues. V was trimmed by 4 bases and J by 0 bases, leaving 0 bases between them. Germline CDR1 is DFQATT and CDR2 is SNEGSKA (reference sequence). The CDR3 sequence: CSAMNTEAFF. The CDR3, as DNA: TGCAGTGCTATGAACACTGAAGCTTTCTTT.

Only one count was recorded for this clone. V is TRBV5-4 and J is TRBJ1-4; the match to TRBD1 covers 11 bases. CDR3 length: 17 residues. CDR1 is SGHNT and CDR2 is YYREEE in the germline V gene (reference sequence). Germline trimming cut 4 bases from V and 7 bases from J; bases unmatched to any gene: 12. As DNA, the CDR3 is TGTGCCAGCAGCCCAGGGACAGGGGGAGATAGGGGTGAAAAACTGTTTTTT. Protein product: CASSPGTGGDRGEKLFF.

The chain is built from TRBV6-5 and TRBJ1-6, with D unresolved. Trimming took 0 bases from V and 9 from J, leaving 3 bases between them. The CDR3 is made up of 12 amino acids. Per germline, CDR1 MNHEY and CDR2 SVGAGI. Here the CDR3 DNA reads TGTGCCAGCAGTTACTCAGGTTCACCCCTCCACTTT. This gives the protein CASSYSGSPLHF.

The chain employs TRBV19 and TRBJ1-2; possibly TRBD1 for D (5 bases). Germline lookup yields CDR1 LNHDA and CDR2 SQIVND (reference sequence). The CDR3 has 15 residues. For the CDR3, the DNA is TGTGCTACATCCGGAAGACGGTCAGGGATGGATGGCTACACCTTC. Protein product: CATSGRRSGMDGYTF.

V usage is TRBV30 and J usage is TRBJ2-7, with D unresolved. The CDR3 spans 11 residues. The germline V and J ends were trimmed by 5 bases and 4 bases, with 9 bases remaining between them. The V gene's germline CDR1 is GTSNPN and CDR2 SVGIG (reference sequence). The CDR3 DNA is TGTGCCTGGTCTGACTTGTACGAGCAGTACTTC. Encoded protein: CAWSDLYEQYF.

This chain uses TRBV14 with TRBJ2-3; the D is unclear. Germline V gene sequence: CDR1 SGHDN, CDR2 FVKESK. The length of the CDR3 is 13 residues. Trimming removed 4 bases from V and 5 bases from J, with 10 bases in between. The DNA for the CDR3 is TGTGCCAGCAGCCTGCGGTTGATAGATACGCAGTATTTT. It is translated as CASSLRLIDTQYF.

The V and J genes are TRBV7-3 and TRBJ2-1; 9 bases line up with TRBD2. Germline trimming cut 4 bases from V and 9 bases from J; bases unmatched to any gene: 13. CDR3 size: 16 residues. Germline loops: CDR1 SGHTA, CDR2 FQGTGA. Here the CDR3 reads CASSSGRLAGSGEQFF. As DNA, the CDR3 is TGTGCCAGCAGCTCCGGACGGCTAGCGGGATCGGGTGAGCAGTTCTTC. Complete variable domain (other parts from reference TRBV7-3 and TRBJ2-1): GAGVSQTPSNKVTEKGKYVELRCDPISGHTALYWYRQSLGQGPEFLIYFQGTGAADDSGLPNDRFFAVRPEGSVSTLKIQRTERGDSAVYLCASSSGRLAGSGEQFFGPGTRLTVL.

This clone has a single count. The rearrangement uses TRBV2 and TRBJ1-1, with D perhaps TRBD1 (5 bases). The length of the CDR3 is 12 residues. Germline loops: CDR1 SNHLY, CDR2 FYNNEI. V lost 7 bases and J lost 4, with 10 bases in between. The CDR3 bases are TGTGCCAGCAATCGGGACCCCACTGAAGCTTTCTTT. Its protein product is CASNRDPTEAFF.

The chain carries TRBV7-2 and TRBJ1-1; no definite D call. This CDR3 has 14 residues. Looked up from germline, CDR1 is SGHTA and CDR2 is FQGNSA. V was clipped by 6 bases and J by 8 bases, with 19 bases between them. CDR3 nucleotide sequence: TGTGCCAGCAGGGAGAGGACCGCCTTTTCCGAAGCTTTCTTT. It specifies CASRERTAFSEAFF.

The rearrangement uses TRBV5-7 and TRBJ2-1; 8 bases map to TRBD2. TRBV5-7 is recorded as an ORF, its role being uncertain. The J segment lost 0 bases and the V segment lost 4 bases, leaving 9 bases of the junction unmatched. The CDR3 loop spans 17 amino acids. The CDR3 coding sequence is TGTGCCAGCAGCCGCGGACTAGCTTCGAGCTCCTACAATGAGCAGTTCTTC. Translation gives CASSRGLASSSYNEQFF.

The chain is built from TRBV29-1 and TRBJ2-7; weak D call: TRBD1 (6 bases). CDR1 and CDR2 (germline): SQVTM, ANQGSEA. The ends were cut back, 7 bases at V and 2 bases at J, with 18 bases in the middle. The CDR3 runs to 14 residues. CDR3 nucleotides: TGCAGCGCCAGGAGACAGGAAGGTCCCTACGAGCAGTACTTC. As protein: CSARRQEGPYEQYF.

The CDR3 spells CAIQRGPTYNEQFF. For the CDR3, the DNA is TGTGCCATCCAGCGGGGCCCCACCTACAATGAGCAGTTCTTC. The V call is TRBV15, the J call TRBJ2-1, with 7 bases fitting TRBD2. This CDR3 is built from 14 residues. V trimming: 10 bases; J trimming: 2 bases; junction bases outside the gene matches: 8. Looked up from germline, CDR1 is LNHNV and CDR2 is YYDKDF (reference sequence). The variable domain in full, completed from reference TRBV15 and TRBJ2-1, reads DAMVIQNPRYQVTQFGKPVTLSCSQTLNHNVMYWYQQKSSQAPKLLFHYYDKDFNNEADTPDNFQSRRPNTSFCFLDIRSPGLGDTAMYLCAIQRGPTYNEQFFGPGTRLTVL.

Turning to this clone: The sample holds other DNA sequences that translate to the same CDR3. The chain links TRBV7-2 to TRBJ1-2, with no clear D. Trimming shortened V by 2 bases and J by 1 base, and 11 bases separated the two germline ends. The CDR3 runs 15 residues. CDR1 and CDR2 from the germline V gene are SGHTA and FQGNSA. The CDR3 nucleotides are TGTGCCAGCAGCTTACCCGGAGGGATTAACTATGGCTACACCTTC. As protein: CASSLPGGINYGYTF.

This chain joins TRBV4-3 and TRBJ2-2; 10 nucleotides match TRBD1. With V trimmed by 1 base and J by 6 bases, 2 bases remained unmatched. The CDR3 length is 15 residues. The germline gives CDR1 LGHNA, CDR2 YSLEER. The CDR3 DNA follows: TGCGCCAGCAGCCAAGGGACAGGGGGGTCCGGGGAGCTGTTTTTT. Residues: CASSQGTGGSGELFF.

J is TRBJ2-7 and V is TRBV29-1; D unresolved. CDR3 length: 11 amino acids. Germline V CDR1 and CDR2: SQVTM, ANQGSEA. Trimming took off 4 bases at V and 2 bases at J, with 6 bases between the two ends. CDR3 in DNA: TGCAGCGTTGGGGGTCCCTACGAGCAGTACTTC. Encoded protein: CSVGGPYEQYF.

The rearrangement joins TRBV4-3 to TRBJ2-2; 9 bases match TRBD2. This CDR3 spans 17 amino acids. CDR1 and CDR2 from the germline V gene are LGHNA and YSLEER. V was clipped by 3 bases and J by 0 bases; unmatched bases: 5. As DNA, the CDR3 is TGCGCCAGCAGCCATCCTAGCGGGACGACGAACACCGGGGAGCTGTTTTTT. Amino acids: CASSHPSGTTNTGELFF.

The chain is built from TRBV6-1 and TRBJ1-1, with D tentatively TRBD1 (6 bases). The CDR3 is made up of 12 amino acids. The germline V gene encodes CDR1 MNHNS and CDR2 SASEGT. V shed 4 bases and J shed 6 bases, with 9 bases lying between them. Here the CDR3 DNA reads TGTGCCAGCAGTGTTGGGGGCTCTGAAGCTTTCTTT. It specifies CASSVGGSEAFF.

V is TRBV11-2 and J is TRBJ1-3; no reliable D call. Trimming took 0 bases from V and 0 from J, leaving 6 bases between them. The CDR3 is made up of 15 amino acids. Germline lookup yields CDR1 SGHAT and CDR2 FQNNGV. Written as DNA, the CDR3 is TGTGCCAGCAGCTTAGACAGGAGCTCTGGAAACACCATATATTTT. The encoded protein is CASSLDRSSGNTIYF.

The chain has TRBV9 and TRBJ1-1; TRBD1 aligns across 7 bases. Germline V CDR1 and CDR2: SGDLS, YYNGEE. This CDR3 is 14 amino acids long. The V segment lost 3 bases and the J segment 2 bases; nucleotides outside the gene matches: 4. The CDR3 coding sequence is TGTGCCAGCAGCGGGGGACAGACTAACACTGAAGCTTTCTTT. Its translation is CASSGGQTNTEAFF.

The chain joins TRBV5-6 to TRBJ1-4, with 8 positions matching TRBD1. Trimming at V came to 4 bases and at J to 3 bases, leaving 14 bases not matched to a gene. The germline V gene has CDR1 SGHDT and CDR2 YYEEEE. This CDR3 contains 18 residues. The CDR3, as DNA: TGTGCCAGCAGCACTAGGACCGGGACAGGCTATTCTAATGAAAAACTGTTTTTT. This sequence encodes CASSTRTGTGYSNEKLFF.